A single sample gave rise to the 31 T cell receptor beta chains below, sequenced in a study of identical twins. TCRdb independently ran MiXCR on the 5' RACE reads; one entry per CDR3 protein. The repertoire holds 1.5 million to 2 million distinct CDR3 sequences, with around 33% as singletons. The sequencing input was cord blood. All receptors come from a newborn girl in good health.

The chain uses TRBV7-2 and TRBJ2-1; TRBD1 matches at 7 bases. The CDR3 is 15 amino acids. Germline CDR1 reads SGHTA; CDR2 reads FQGNSA. The trim removed 2 bases at V and 5 bases at J, leaving 6 bases unmatched. The CDR3 coding sequence is TGTGCCAGCAGCTTAACGGGACAGCCTCACAATGAGCAGTTCTTC. Its translation is CASSLTGQPHNEQFF. The whole variable domain, filled in from reference TRBV7-2 and TRBJ2-1, reads GAGVSQSPSNKVTEKGKDVELRCDPISGHTALYWYRQSLGQGLEFLIYFQGNSAPDKSGLPSDRFSAERTGGSVSTLTIQRTQQEDSAVYLCASSLTGQPHNEQFFGPGTRLTVL.

The chain carries TRBV20-1 and TRBJ1-1; D is perhaps TRBD1 (5 bases). Per germline, CDR1 DFQATT and CDR2 SNEGSKA (reference sequence). Between the trimmed V and J ends, which lost 8 bases and 1 base, there was a span of 8 bases. The CDR3 has 11 amino acids. The CDR3 nucleotides read TGCAGTCCCAGGGAGAACACTGAAGCTTTCTTT. Translation: CSPRENTEAFF.

This clonotype has more than one count but fewer than ten. V usage is TRBV7-2 and J usage is TRBJ2-1; maybe TRBD1 (6 bases). The CDR3 runs 19 residues. Germline V gene data show CDR1 as SGHTA and CDR2 as FQGNSA. Trimming took off 5 bases at V and 4 bases at J, with 27 bases between the two ends. DNA of the CDR3: TGTGCCAGCAGCCTAATAGTAGGGGTACGGACCAGGGGTTACAATGAGCAGTTCTTC. This translates into CASSLIVGVRTRGYNEQFF.

The sample holds a few counts of this clonotype. The CDR3 nucleotides read TGCGCCAGCAGCCCGACAGGGGGGCATACGCAGTATTTT. It yields the protein CASSPTGGHTQYF. This chain uses TRBV5-1 with TRBJ2-3, with TRBD1 matching 9 bases. CDR1 is SGHRS, CDR2 YFSETQ, per germline. Unmatched junction bases numbered 4, after V lost 4 bases and J lost 7 bases. The CDR3 sequence is 13 residues long.

Comment on this clonotype: This sequence may be a read error, since a much larger clone differs from it by one base. V usage is TRBV29-1 and J usage is TRBJ2-7; TRBD1 might be the D (5 bases). V lost 4 bases to trimming and J lost 10 bases, with 17 bases between them. The CDR3 consists of 12 residues. Germline V CDR1 and CDR2: SQVTM, ANQGSEA. The CDR3 region is CSVGQIGAIQYF. DNA of the CDR3: TGCAGCGTTGGACAGATAGGAGCGATCCAGTACTTC.

The chain couples TRBV12-3 or TRBV12-4 to TRBJ2-7, with TRBD2 matching over 15 bases. This CDR3 has 14 residues. With 6 bases clipped from V and 7 bases from J, the junction kept 4 bases outside the gene matches. The CDR3 sequence is CASRRTSGRGEQYF. The CDR3 DNA reads TGTGCCAGCAGGAGGACTAGCGGGAGGGGGGAGCAGTACTTC.

The rearrangement uses TRBV6-1 and TRBJ1-2, with D possibly matching TRBD1 (5 bases). V was trimmed by 2 bases and J by 6 bases, leaving 10 bases between them. This CDR3 comprises 13 residues. Germline V gene lookup returns CDR1 MNHNS and CDR2 SASEGT. CDR3 sequence reads: CASSEKGSDGYTF. The DNA for the CDR3 is TGTGCCAGCAGTGAAAAGGGGTCGGATGGCTACACCTTC.

The CDR3 sequence: CASSLYRGRPFHEQYF. Written as DNA, the CDR3 is TGTGCCAGCAGTTTATACAGGGGGCGTCCGTTCCACGAGCAGTACTTC. The J gene is TRBJ2-7, the V gene TRBV27; 9 nucleotides align to TRBD1. V trimming: 1 base; J trimming: 5 bases; junction bases outside the gene matches: 9. The CDR3 runs 16 residues. CDR1 is MNHEY, CDR2 SMNVEV, per germline (reference sequence).

The gene calls are TRBV24-1 and TRBJ1-2, with D unclear. This CDR3 contains 14 residues. In germline, CDR1 is KGHDR, CDR2 SFDVKD. The ends were cut back, 4 bases at V and 7 bases at J, with 15 bases in the middle. CDR3 sequence: CATSDPIQWGGYTF. The CDR3 DNA reads as TGTGCCACCAGTGACCCAATACAGTGGGGTGGCTACACCTTC.

CDR3 protein: CASRLSGLASHNEQYF. CDR3 sequence (DNA): TGTGCCAGCAGGTTGAGCGGACTAGCTTCCCACAATGAGCAGTACTTC. This chain links TRBV7-2 with TRBJ2-1; 8 bases align to TRBD2. The J call may be wrong; the DNA end is better matched by TRBJ2-7. Looked up from germline, CDR1 is SGHTA and CDR2 is FQGNSA. This CDR3 is built from 16 residues.

The rearrangement uses TRBV2 and TRBJ2-6; 8 bases are a match to TRBD2. The length of the CDR3 is 18 residues. The junction had 4 bases not matched to a gene; V was cut back by 0 bases and J by 0 bases. CDR1 is SNHLY, CDR2 FYNNEI, per germline. Here the CDR3 reads CASSEAWLAGSGANVLTF. The CDR3 bases are TGTGCCAGCAGTGAAGCATGGCTAGCGGGCTCTGGGGCCAACGTCCTGACTTTC.

This clonotype came up a few times. The gene calls are TRBV28 and TRBJ1-6, with D tentatively TRBD1 (5 bases). Germline-derived CDR1 and CDR2 are MDHEN and SYDVKM. The CDR3 is made up of 15 amino acids. Trimming shortened V by 6 bases and J by 0 bases, and 9 bases separated the two germline ends. CDR3 residues: CASRGRSSYNSPLHF. CDR3 in DNA: TGTGCCAGCAGGGGACGAAGCTCCTATAATTCACCCCTCCACTTT.

The chain couples TRBV3-1 to TRBJ2-7; TRBD2 matches at 12 bases. J was trimmed by 5 bases and V by 2 bases; bases with no gene match: 4. The germline gives CDR1 LGHDT, CDR2 YNNKEL (reference sequence). This CDR3 spans 15 amino acids. The CDR3 reads CASSQPTSGGNEQYF. CDR3 DNA sequence: TGTGCCAGCAGCCAACCGACTAGCGGGGGCAACGAGCAGTACTTC.

The chain links TRBV6-2 or TRBV6-3 to TRBJ2-7, with 7 nucleotides matching TRBD1. V trimming: 3 bases; J trimming: 2 bases; junction bases outside the gene matches: 13. Germline-derived CDR1 and CDR2 are MNHEY and SVGEGT. There are 17 residues in the CDR3. The CDR3 region has the DNA TGTGCCAGCAGTTATAACAGCCGACAGGGTCACCCCTACGAGCAGTACTTC. Translation: CASSYNSRQGHPYEQYF.

Details on this clonotype: This sequence may be a read error, since a much larger clone differs from it by one base. The genes are TRBV12-3 or TRBV12-4 and TRBJ2-3; D unresolved. V lost 7 bases and J 1 base, leaving 15 bases between the germline ends. There are 15 residues in the CDR3. The CDR3 DNA sequence: TGTGCCAGCATCCTACGAGCGAGAGGCACAGATACGCAGTATTTT. Translating gives CASILRARGTDTQYF.

V usage is TRBV10-1 and J usage is TRBJ2-4, with D tentatively TRBD2 (5 bases). The DNA end lines up better with TRBJ2-7; the J call may be wrong. CDR1 WNHNN and CDR2 SYGVQD come from the germline V gene (reference sequence). This CDR3 is built from 13 residues. CDR3 residues: CASSENLANEQYF. CDR3 DNA: TGCGCCAGCAGTGAGAATTTAGCGAACGAGCAGTACTTC.

The chain links TRBV7-9 to TRBJ2-5, with a possible D match to TRBD2 (5 bases). The CDR3 totals 15 residues. Germline V CDR1 and CDR2: SEHNR, FQNEAQ (reference sequence). Trimming cost V 0 bases and J 1 base, with 9 bases left between them. CDR3 nucleotides: TGTGCCAGCAGCTTAGCGAAGCGGCCCCAAGAGACCCAGTACTTC. This translates into CASSLAKRPQETQYF.

The chain combines TRBV20-1 with TRBJ2-5; TRBD2 agrees at 8 bases. Germline lookup yields CDR1 DFQATT and CDR2 SNEGSKA (reference sequence). The CDR3 spans 14 residues. CDR3 DNA sequence: TGCAGGGGGGTCGGGGGGGCTTATCAAGAGACCCAGTACTTC. Its translation: CRGVGGAYQETQYF.

A single count supports this clonotype. It may be a read error: a sequence one base away is much more abundant. The chain employs TRBV7-9 and TRBJ2-5; TRBD2 matches at 12 bases. The DNA end is more similar to TRBJ2-7, so the J call may be wrong. Germline CDR1 SEHNR, CDR2 FQNEAQ (reference sequence). CDR3 size: 14 residues. The CDR3 loop is CGSSLTSGRNEQYF. The CDR3 DNA reads as TGTGGCAGCAGCTTGACTAGCGGGAGAAACGAGCAGTACTTC.

This clonotype has just a few counts. This chain uses TRBV9 with TRBJ2-1; D is uncertain. V lost 0 bases and J lost 8, with 12 bases in between. This CDR3 comprises 14 residues. The germline V gene encodes CDR1 SGDLS and CDR2 YYNGEE. CDR3 sequence reads: CASSVGWASDEQFF. For the CDR3, the DNA is TGTGCCAGCAGCGTAGGATGGGCAAGCGATGAGCAGTTCTTC. Together with reference TRBV9 and TRBJ2-1, the CDR3 gives the full variable domain: DSGVTQTPKHLITATGQRVTLRCSPRSGDLSVYWYQQSLDQGLQFLIQYYNGEERAKGNILERFSAQQFPDLHSELNLSSLELGDSALYFCASSVGWASDEQFFGPGTRLTVL.

The V and J genes are TRBV19 and TRBJ1-2, with TRBD1 identical over 11 bases. Trimming removed 8 bases from V and 0 bases from J; junction bases left unmatched: 5. Per germline, CDR1 LNHDA and CDR2 SQIVND (reference sequence). This CDR3 has 15 residues. Written as DNA, the CDR3 is TGTGCCAGTCGGACAGGGGGCTCCACTAACTATGGCTACACCTTC. As protein: CASRTGGSTNYGYTF.

The chain joins TRBV4-2 to TRBJ1-1; unclear D gene. Trimming cost V 1 base and J 1 base, with 10 bases left between them. The CDR3 totals 15 residues. CDR1 LGHNA and CDR2 YNFKEQ come from the germline V gene. This CDR3 reads CASSQAQGRNTEAFF. CDR3 DNA: TGTGCCAGCAGCCAAGCACAAGGGAGGAACACTGAAGCTTTCTTT.

The chain combines TRBV20-1 with TRBJ2-7, with D uncertain. CDR1 and CDR2 from the germline V gene are DFQATT and SNEGSKA (reference sequence). The length of the CDR3 is 12 residues. V was pared by 0 bases and J by 4 bases, with 7 bases between. The CDR3 DNA reads TGCAGTGCTAGAGATTTACGGTACGAGCAGTACTTC. Its translation: CSARDLRYEQYF.

This clonotype was counted a few times. One end of the junction fails to match germline, which may point to a read error. The V gene is TRBV24-1, the J gene TRBJ2-1, with 11 bases aligning to TRBD2. Germline V gives CDR1 KGHDR, CDR2 SFDVKD. The CDR3 spans 16 residues. As DNA, the CDR3 is TGTGCCACCAGTGCCTCGGGACTAGCGGACCACAACGAGCAGTTCTTC. Encoded protein: CATSASGLADHNEQFF.

The gene calls are TRBV30 and TRBJ2-3; 12 bases line up with TRBD1. Germline V CDR1 and CDR2: GTSNPN, SVGIG (reference sequence). This CDR3 has 11 amino acids. J was trimmed by 6 bases and V by 8 bases; bases with no gene match: 0. Here the CDR3 DNA reads TGTGCCGGGACAGGGGGCGATACGCAGTATTTT. This encodes CAGTGGDTQYF.

This clonotype was found a few times. The J gene is TRBJ1-2, the V gene TRBV20-1, with TRBD1 matching 9 bases. V trimming: 2 bases; J trimming: 8 bases; junction bases outside the gene matches: 12. Germline V gene sequence: CDR1 DFQATT, CDR2 SNEGSKA (reference sequence). This CDR3 is 15 amino acids long. The CDR3 DNA reads TGCAGTGCTAGAAACCAACTACAGGGGGCAGGGGGCTACACCTTC. This gives the protein CSARNQLQGAGGYTF.

This clonotype was seen a few times. V gene TRBV12-3 or TRBV12-4 combines with J gene TRBJ2-3, with TRBD2 matching 12 bases. With V trimmed by 6 bases and J by 5 bases, 9 bases remained unmatched. The CDR3 is 16 residues long. This chain's CDR3 is CASSSQTSGSRDTQYF. In nucleotides, the CDR3 is TGTGCCAGCAGCTCGCAGACTAGCGGGAGTCGAGATACGCAGTATTTT.

This rearrangement joins TRBV6-2 or TRBV6-3 to TRBJ2-7; D perhaps matches TRBD2 (5 bases). Trimming pared 2 bases from V and 3 bases from J, leaving 11 bases between. CDR3 length: 14 amino acids. Germline V gene lookup returns CDR1 MNHEY and CDR2 SVGEGT. The CDR3 region is CASSYERTNYEQYF. CDR3 sequence (DNA): TGTGCCAGCAGTTACGAGCGGACCAACTACGAGCAGTACTTC.

This clonotype was counted a few times. The genes are TRBV13 and TRBJ2-7; 7 bases align to TRBD2. Trimming at V came to 0 bases and at J to 2 bases, leaving 7 bases not matched to a gene. The CDR3 is 16 residues long. Germline loops: CDR1 PRHDT, CDR2 FYEKMQ (reference sequence). The CDR3 is CASSLGSSSGTYEQYF. CDR3 DNA sequence: TGTGCCAGCAGCTTAGGTAGTTCGAGCGGGACCTACGAGCAGTACTTC.

In regard to this clonotype: The germline gene is not matched at one end of the junction; a read error may be the cause. The rearrangement links TRBV20-1 to TRBJ2-7; 8 positions match TRBD2. The CDR3 is made up of 15 amino acids. Germline V gene data show CDR1 as DFQATT and CDR2 as SNEGSKA (reference sequence). The CDR3 coding sequence is TGCAGTGCTAGAGCGAAAAGCGGGAGTCCCTACGGGCAGTACTTC. Residues: CSARAKSGSPYGQYF.

The V and J genes are TRBV20-1 and TRBJ2-1; 9 bases map to TRBD2. The length of the CDR3 is 14 residues. Germline CDR1 is DFQATT and CDR2 is SNEGSKA (reference sequence). After removal of 3 bases from V and 4 bases from J, the junction contained 4 bases not matched to a gene. This CDR3 reads CSASSGSLYNEQFF. For the CDR3, the DNA is TGCAGTGCTAGTAGCGGGAGCTTGTACAATGAGCAGTTCTTC.